These 7 T cell receptor beta chains share one sample of origin, sequenced in a study of blood T cell repertoires in COVID-19. The table came from immunoSEQ multiplex PCR; TCRdb's copy has only in-frame clones and leaves some out. The data show 140,000 to 150,000 clones, with about three quarters seen just once and 15% to 20% held by the top ten. The sequenced sample consisted of peripheral blood. Source of these receptors: a man aged 45-60 years with acute or convalescent COVID-19.

This rearrangement joins TRBV7-3 to TRBJ1-1; D is ambiguous. The CDR3 is 13 amino acids. Trimming removed 4 bases at V and 1 base at J, with 7 bases between. Germline-derived CDR1 and CDR2 are SGHTA and FQGTGA. The chain's CDR3 is CASSSGRNTEAFF. The DNA for the CDR3 is TGTGCCAGCAGCTCAGGCAGGAACACTGAAGCTTTCTTT.

The rearrangement joins TRBV2 to TRBJ2-3; the match to TRBD2 covers 7 bases. With V trimmed by 2 bases and J by 9 bases, 5 bases remained unmatched. Germline lookup yields CDR1 SNHLY and CDR2 FYNNEI. The CDR3 loop spans 13 amino acids. CDR3 protein: CASSEFWGGTQYF. The CDR3 DNA reads TGTGCCAGCAGTGAATTTTGGGGGGGAACGCAGTATTTT.

This clone is a singleton in its sample. This rearrangement joins TRBV19 to TRBJ2-2; 11 nucleotides align to TRBD2. The CDR3 spans 16 residues. V trimming: 5 bases; J trimming: 3 bases; junction bases outside the gene matches: 5. Germline loops: CDR1 LNHDA, CDR2 SQIVND (reference sequence). This chain's CDR3 is CASSETSGAYTGELFF. DNA of the CDR3: TGTGCCAGTAGTGAGACTAGCGGGGCTTACACCGGGGAGCTGTTTTTT. The full variable domain, completed using reference TRBV19 and TRBJ2-2, is DGGITQSPKYLFRKEGQNVTLSCEQNLNHDAMYWYRQDPGQGLRLIYYSQIVNDFQKGDIAEGYSVSREKKESFPLTVTSAQKNPTAFYLCASSETSGAYTGELFFGEGSRLTVL.

The chain is built from TRBV28 and TRBJ1-2, with 9 bases identical to TRBD1. Germline CDR1 is MDHEN and CDR2 is SYDVKM. V shed 5 bases, J shed 7 bases, and the junction held 11 bases outside the gene matches. The length of the CDR3 is 15 residues. The CDR3 loop reads CASSTTGGSLSGYTF. CDR3 in DNA: TGTGCCAGCAGTACAACAGGGGGCTCACTTAGTGGCTACACCTTC.

The CDR3 region is CASSHTWGGVNEQYF. The DNA for the CDR3 is TGTGCCAGCAGCCACACCTGGGGGGGAGTGAACGAGCAGTACTTC. The chain has TRBV6-5 and TRBJ2-7; 7 nucleotides align to TRBD2. This CDR3 is 15 amino acids long. The trim removed 6 bases at V and 5 bases at J, leaving 13 bases unmatched. Per germline, CDR1 MNHEY and CDR2 SVGAGI.

This clone appeared a single time. The chain joins TRBV11-3 to TRBJ1-5; weak D call: TRBD1 (5 bases). CDR1 is SGHNT and CDR2 is YENEEA in the germline V gene. The CDR3 sequence is 16 residues long. The germline V and J ends were trimmed by 2 bases and 0 bases, with 11 bases remaining between them. The CDR3 bases are TGTGCCAGCAGCTTATTTCGACAGCATAGCAATCAGCCCCAGCATTTT. This gives the protein CASSLFRQHSNQPQHF.

V gene TRBV5-1 combines with J gene TRBJ1-2, with TRBD1 matching over 10 bases. J was trimmed by 3 bases and V by 4 bases; bases with no gene match: 9. Germline V CDR1 and CDR2: SGHRS, YFSETQ. This CDR3 comprises 16 residues. The CDR3 sequence is CASSRYGQGEDYGYTF. The CDR3 DNA reads as TGCGCCAGCAGCCGGTACGGACAGGGGGAGGACTATGGCTACACCTTC. Complete variable domain (other parts from reference TRBV5-1 and TRBJ1-2): KAGVTQTPRYLIKTRGQQVTLSCSPISGHRSVSWYQQTPGQGLQFLFEYFSETQRNKGNFPGRFSGRQFSNSRSEMNVSTLELGDSALYLCASSRYGQGEDYGYTFGSGTRLTVV.